This entry features one T cell receptor (beta chain) sequence. Its antigen remains unidentified. The culture ran for approximately 9 days before CD4+ T cells were isolated. The cohort was immunized with two doses of either the BNT162b2 or mRNA-1273 vaccine. None of the vaccinated had previously contracted SARS-CoV-2, and their nucleocapsid antibodies tested negative. This entry belongs to a study of vaccination effects on CD4 cells after COVID-19. About the research overall: Ahead of sequencing, the ViraFEST assay grew antigen-specific CD4+ T cells using viral peptide pools.

The CDR3 covers 19 residues. Trimming left V 3 bases short and J 4 bases short, with 25 bases between. CDR1 and CDR2 (germline): KGHSH, LQKENI. This table comes from immunoSEQ multiplex PCR, and its TCRdb copy is limited to in-frame clones, with some not included. The repertoire has fewer than 75,000 clones, under 85% of them found once; the top ten carry more than 4%. Study-wide results and limits: At late timepoints after vaccination, vaccine- and infection-induced clones shrank markedly.

The source of this sequence is a human donor who received a COVID-19 vaccine. The chain joins TRBV18 to TRBJ2-1; D might be TRBD2 (5 bases). The sequencing here drew on CD4+ T cells from PBMCs cultured without peptide, taken after COVID-19 vaccination. The chain's CDR3 is CASSPTRISLVRKYNEQFF. The CDR3 DNA reads TGTGCCAGCTCACCGACCAGGATTTCACTAGTCCGGAAATACAATGAGCAGTTCTTC.